This TCR beta chain was recorded in a study of T-cell memory formation after mild COVID-19. A note on this clonotype: No antigen is known for it.

TCRdb processed the 5' RACE reads anew with MiXCR; each CDR3 protein has one entry. The sample shows a few hundred thousand distinct CDR3 sequences, 25% to 30% of them seen only once. Study conclusions and caveats: Later expanders leaned CD4+, whereas clones that contracted between day 15 and 85 were balanced CD4/CD8. Pre-infection memory carried some responding clones, suggesting that cross-reactive memory joined.

V was cut by 3 bases and J by 5 bases, with 8 bases left in between. CDR1 KGHDR and CDR2 SFDVKD come from the germline V gene. The CDR3 length is 13 residues. The clonotype comes from an adult woman who had mild COVID-19 (a few samples of this study predate the infection). Cell type and time point are not known. V usage is TRBV24-1 and J usage is TRBJ2-3; D gene unclear. Specimen: PBMCs or a T cell subset sorted from them (not recorded which). The DNA for the CDR3 is TGTGCCACCAGTGATACCACCAGAGATACGCAGTATTTT. Amino acids: CATSDTTRDTQYF.